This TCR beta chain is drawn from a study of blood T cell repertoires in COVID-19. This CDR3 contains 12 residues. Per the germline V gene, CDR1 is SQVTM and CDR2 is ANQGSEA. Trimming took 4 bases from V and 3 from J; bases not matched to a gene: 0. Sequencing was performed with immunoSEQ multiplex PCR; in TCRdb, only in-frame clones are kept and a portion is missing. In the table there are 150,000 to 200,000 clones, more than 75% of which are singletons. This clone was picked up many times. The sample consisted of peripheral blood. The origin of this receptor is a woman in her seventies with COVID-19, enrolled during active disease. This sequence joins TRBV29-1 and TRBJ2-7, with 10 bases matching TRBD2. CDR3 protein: CSVGTSGYEQYF. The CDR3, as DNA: TGCAGCGTTGGGACTAGCGGCTACGAGCAGTACTTC.